One and the same sample provided the 19 T cell receptor beta chains below, sequenced in a study of cytomegalovirus exposure and HLA in healthy donors. The primer mix had 60 Vbeta and 13 Jbeta primers. TCRdb's table, derived via immunoSEQ multiplex PCR, lists solely in-frame clones and lacks some. The profile shows roughly 140,000 clones, around 79% of them singletons. Sequencing was carried out using PBMCs. Receptors originate from a male donor in good health and CMV-seronegative.

This clone was found once. The chain is built from TRBV28 and TRBJ2-1, with TRBD1 matching 8 bases. Germline-derived CDR1 and CDR2 are MDHEN and SYDVKM. Unmatched junction bases numbered 4, after V lost 6 bases and J lost 0 bases. The CDR3 is 15 amino acids. This chain's CDR3 is CASRRTGGSYNEQFF. DNA of the CDR3: TGTGCCAGCAGAAGAACAGGGGGCTCCTACAATGAGCAGTTCTTC.

The chain employs TRBV7-8 and TRBJ2-7, with D perhaps matching TRBD1 (7 bases). V was cut by 3 bases and J by 2 bases, with 11 bases left in between. CDR3 length: 14 residues. Germline CDR1 reads SGHVS; CDR2 reads FQNEAQ. CDR3 coding DNA: TGTGCCAGCAGCTTCGGCAGGGGGGCCTACGAGCAGTACTTC. As protein: CASSFGRGAYEQYF. The variable domain in full, completed from reference TRBV7-8 and TRBJ2-7, reads GAGVSQSPRYKVAKRGQDVALRCDPISGHVSLFWYQQALGQGPEFLTYFQNEAQLDKSGLPSDRFFAERPEGSVSTLKIQRTQQEDSAVYLCASSFGRGAYEQYFGPGTRLTVT.

The V gene is TRBV5-1, the J gene TRBJ2-7; D not resolved. CDR1 is SGHRS and CDR2 is YFSETQ in the germline V gene. Trimming pared 5 bases from V and 2 bases from J, leaving 5 bases between. The CDR3 sequence is 11 residues long. The CDR3 region has the DNA TGCGCCAGCAGATCTGCCTACGAGCAGTACTTC. Its translation is CASRSAYEQYF.

The chain is built from TRBV27 and TRBJ1-1; D gene ambiguous. CDR1 and CDR2 from the germline V gene are MNHEY and SMNVEV (reference sequence). Trimming left V 5 bases short and J 8 bases short, with 9 bases between. The CDR3 extends over 11 amino acids. The CDR3 coding sequence is TGTGCCAGCAGTCGCGGGCCGGAAGCTTTCTTT. Its protein product is CASSRGPEAFF.

The gene calls are TRBV5-1 and TRBJ2-3; weak D call: TRBD1 (6 bases). Germline V gene sequence: CDR1 SGHRS, CDR2 YFSETQ. Trimming cost V 5 bases and J 6 bases, with 22 bases left between them. There are 16 residues in the CDR3. CDR3 sequence reads: CASRVLDRSFPDTQYF. CDR3 nucleotide sequence: TGCGCCAGCAGGGTCCTCGACAGGAGCTTCCCGGATACGCAGTATTTT. Full variable domain (missing parts from reference TRBV5-1 and TRBJ2-3): KAGVTQTPRYLIKTRGQQVTLSCSPISGHRSVSWYQQTPGQGLQFLFEYFSETQRNKGNFPGRFSGRQFSNSRSEMNVSTLELGDSALYLCASRVLDRSFPDTQYFGPGTRLTVL.

This sequence joins TRBV10-3 and TRBJ2-1; D may be TRBD2 (6 bases). V lost 1 base, J lost 7 bases, and 8 bases lay in between. This CDR3 has 13 amino acids. CDR1 ENHRY and CDR2 SYGVKD come from the germline V gene. The chain's CDR3 is CAISEYGSNEQFF. The CDR3, as DNA: TGTGCCATCAGTGAGTACGGGAGTAATGAGCAGTTCTTC.

The CDR3 bases are TGTGCCAGCAGCTCTTGGGGGACAGGGGTATCCTCACCCCTCCACTTT. Residues: CASSSWGTGVSSPLHF. The chain is built from TRBV7-9 and TRBJ1-6; 10 positions match TRBD1. V gave up 4 bases and J gave up 10 bases; unmatched junction bases: 10. The CDR3 contains 16 residues. CDR1 and CDR2 from the germline V gene are SEHNR and FQNEAQ (reference sequence).

The chain is built from TRBV27 and TRBJ2-7; D might be TRBD2 (5 bases). V was pared by 5 bases and J by 4 bases, with 18 bases between. The CDR3 is 15 amino acids. Germline CDR1 and CDR2: MNHEY and SMNVEV (reference sequence). The CDR3 DNA reads TGTGCCAGCAGTGTCCCCTCGGCGGGTGGGTACGAGCAGTACTTC. Its protein is CASSVPSAGGYEQYF.

The chain links TRBV5-4 to TRBJ2-5; possible D gene TRBD2, 6 bases. Matching the DNA end better, TRBJ2-7 makes the J call doubtful. CDR3 size: 14 residues. Germline loops: CDR1 SGHNT, CDR2 YYREEE (reference sequence). The CDR3 here is CASSSRLGGDEQYF. CDR3 bases: TGTGCCAGCAGCTCCCGACTAGGTGGCGACGAGCAGTACTTC.

The DNA of the CDR3 is TGTGCCAGCACCCCGGCGCCAGGAGGTATTTCACCCCTCCACTTT. Translation: CASTPAPGGISPLHF. V and J are TRBV6-5 and TRBJ1-6, with D hard to call. V dropped 7 bases and J dropped 9 bases, with 19 bases sitting between them. The CDR3 loop spans 15 amino acids. Per germline, CDR1 MNHEY and CDR2 SVGAGI.

The chain links TRBV29-1 to TRBJ1-2; unclear D gene. Between the trimmed V and J ends, which lost 6 bases and 5 bases, there was a span of 13 bases. Germline values: CDR1 SQVTM, CDR2 ANQGSEA. The CDR3 has 12 residues. The CDR3 DNA is TGCAGCGTGTCCGGGGAAGGGTATGGCTACACCTTC. Amino acids: CSVSGEGYGYTF.

The chain is built from TRBV7-2 and TRBJ2-1; 8 bases are shared with TRBD2. The ends lost 5 bases at V and 6 bases at J; junction bases unmatched: 9. The V gene's germline CDR1 is SGHTA and CDR2 FQGNSA. The CDR3 covers 15 residues. Written as DNA, the CDR3 is TGTGCCAGCAGCATTCGGAGCGGGGGACCCAATGAGCAGTTCTTC. Its translation is CASSIRSGGPNEQFF.

Comments on this clone: The junction and the germline gene differ at one end; a read error may be behind it. The genes are TRBV7-9 and TRBJ1-4, with D maybe TRBD1 (5 bases). The CDR3 is 12 amino acids. Germline V gives CDR1 SEHNR, CDR2 FQNEAQ (reference sequence). Written as DNA, the CDR3 is TGTTCCAGCAGCTTAGAGGGGGAAAAACTGTTTTTT. It is translated as CSSSLEGEKLFF.

The chain combines TRBV5-5 with TRBJ2-7; TRBD2 agrees at 8 bases. There are 16 residues in the CDR3. V lost 0 bases, J lost 0 bases, and 5 bases stayed unmatched. Germline loops: CDR1 SGHKS, CDR2 YYEKEE (reference sequence). Here the CDR3 reads CASSLGLRGASYEQYF. In DNA, the CDR3 is TGTGCCAGCAGCTTGGGGTTGCGGGGGGCCTCCTACGAGCAGTACTTC.

The chain has TRBV5-4 and TRBJ1-1; possibly TRBD1 for D (6 bases). CDR1 and CDR2 from the germline V gene are SGHNT and YYREEE (reference sequence). V was shortened by 4 bases and J by 3 bases, with 22 bases between the two germline ends. The CDR3 has 17 amino acids. In DNA, the CDR3 is TGTGCCAGCAGCCTATCGTTGGGGGGGCTTTCGGACACTGAAGCTTTCTTT. Its translation: CASSLSLGGLSDTEAFF. Looking up the rest from reference TRBV5-4 and TRBJ1-1 gives the full variable domain: ETGVTQSPTHLIKTRGQQVTLRCSSQSGHNTVSWYQQALGQGPQFIFQYYREEENGRGNFPPRFSGLQFPNYSSELNVNALELDDSALYLCASSLSLGGLSDTEAFFGQGTRLTVV.

This clone has a single count. The chain uses TRBV5-8 and TRBJ1-1; D is possibly TRBD1 (5 bases). The CDR3 extends over 14 amino acids. The V end was cut by 4 bases, the J end by 6 bases, with 16 bases between. Per germline, CDR1 SGHTS and CDR2 YDEGEE. CDR3 sequence (DNA): TGTGCCAGCAGCAGACGACAGATCATCTCTGAAGCTTTCTTT. Translation gives CASSRRQIISEAFF.

The chain links TRBV7-9 to TRBJ1-5; D may be TRBD1 (6 bases). CDR1 and CDR2 from the germline V gene are SEHNR and FQNEAQ (reference sequence). The CDR3 loop spans 14 amino acids. The V end lost 5 bases, the J end lost 1 base, and 9 bases lay between the germline ends. CDR3 nucleotide sequence: TGTGCCAGCAGCATCCAGGGGAGCAATCAGCCCCAGCATTTT. Translation gives CASSIQGSNQPQHF.

The rearrangement joins TRBV9 to TRBJ2-5; 11 bases are shared with TRBD2. J lost 5 bases, V lost 0 bases, and 6 bases had no gene match. There are 16 residues in the CDR3. Per the germline V gene, CDR1 is SGDLS and CDR2 is YYNGEE. DNA for the CDR3: TGTGCCAGCAGCGTAGGAAGTAGCGGGGGGGAGGAGACCCAGTACTTC. Its translation is CASSVGSSGGEETQYF. Filled out from reference TRBV9 and TRBJ2-5, the complete variable domain reads DSGVTQTPKHLITATGQRVTLRCSPRSGDLSVYWYQQSLDQGLQFLIQYYNGEERAKGNILERFSAQQFPDLHSELNLSSLELGDSALYFCASSVGSSGGEETQYFGPGTRLLVL.

This chain connects TRBV27 to TRBJ2-2; 14 bases align to TRBD2. CDR1 and CDR2 from the germline V gene are MNHEY and SMNVEV (reference sequence). This CDR3 is built from 16 residues. After removal of 5 bases from V and 3 bases from J, the junction contained 2 bases not matched to a gene. The DNA of the CDR3 is TGTGCCAGCAGTCTGGGACTAGCGGGAGACACCGGGGAGCTGTTTTTT. This gives the protein CASSLGLAGDTGELFF.